The clone carrying this T cell receptor beta chain has ten or more counts. Its antigen is unknown. The sample belongs to a study of T cell repertoires in cytomegalovirus infection. TCRdb re-called the reads through MiXCR, storing one row per CDR3 protein. The sample has around 800,000 distinct CDR3 sequences; 32% are singletons. The CDR3 is 16 residues long. V gave up 4 bases and J gave up 4 bases, with 18 bases separating them. The germline gives CDR1 MGHRA, CDR2 YSYEKL. The TCR was taken from a human donor in good health (CMV status not recorded). Some clones in this sample may be carry-over from other donors' samples. The chain is built from TRBV4-1 and TRBJ2-3; TRBD2 is a possible D gene (6 bases). Sequenced here: cultured CD8+ T cells from PBMCs, sampled from culture after CMV antigen stimulation. CDR3 residues: CASSPSTRGTPDTQYF. In nucleotides, the CDR3 is TGCGCCAGCAGCCCATCAACGCGGGGCACCCCAGATACGCAGTATTTT.